Detailed here is one T cell receptor (beta chain). Without the conserved terminal phenylalanine or tryptophan, this CDR3 likely stems from a read error. Scientists recovered RNA and DNA together from roughly 21-30 mg of unsorted bulk tissue. The sample belongs to a study of tumor-infiltrating lymphocytes in primary liver carcinoma. Germline V CDR1 and CDR2: MDHEN, SYDVKM. This CDR3 is built from 16 residues. V was clipped by 4 bases and J by 0 bases, with 13 bases between them. Researchers generated TCR beta cDNA from around 510 ng of total RNA, relying on a constant-region primer. Employing slightly modified ARM-PCR, three nested multiplex PCR rounds were run, and these gave rise to the TCR beta libraries. The opening two PCR rounds, about 10 cycles each, paired TRBV1-TRBV30 forward primers with a C-beta reverse primer. TCRdb re-derived calls from the multiplex PCR reads in MiXCR, one entry per CDR3 protein. The data contain about 100,000 distinct CDR3 sequences, around 71% of them singletons.

This sequence originates from a woman aged 55-70 years with primary liver carcinoma and hepatitis B virus infection. This chain links TRBV28 with TRBJ2-4; no reliable D call. Sequenced: liver tumor tissue from sampling region 2. The subset was: tumor region T2, inferior pole. The chain's CDR3 is CASSSKKALAKNIQYV. The CDR3 region has the DNA TGTGCCAGCAGTTCCAAGAAGGCTTTAGCCAAAAACATTCAGTACGTC.